These 9 T cell receptor beta chains share one sample of origin, sequenced in a study of neurological immune-mediated disorders. In TCRdb, the 5' RACE reads were re-called with MiXCR into one record per CDR3 protein. Found here are about 53,000 distinct CDR3 sequences, roughly 15% of them singletons; the top ten hold roughly 4%. Sequenced material: PBMCs. These receptor sequences come from a man in his 60s in good health.

This clonotype was picked up many times. The chain joins TRBV20-1 to TRBJ1-1; possible D gene TRBD1, 5 bases. The CDR3 spans 14 residues. Looked up from germline, CDR1 is DFQATT and CDR2 is SNEGSKA (reference sequence). V lost 1 base to trimming and J lost 2 bases, with 11 bases between them. CDR3 protein: CSARAGTVNTEAFF. The CDR3 DNA sequence: TGCAGTGCTAGAGCCGGGACGGTTAACACTGAAGCTTTCTTT.

In its sample, this clonotype was seen many times. This chain joins TRBV5-1 and TRBJ2-2, with unresolved D. Trimming cost V 4 bases and J 2 bases, with 6 bases left between them. This CDR3 is 13 amino acids long. Germline loops: CDR1 SGHRS, CDR2 YFSETQ. CDR3 in amino acids: CASSPENTGELFF. The CDR3 DNA follows: TGCGCCAGCAGCCCGGAAAACACCGGGGAGCTGTTTTTT.

The rearrangement links TRBV3-1 to TRBJ2-1; D is possibly TRBD1 (5 bases). V gave up 8 bases and J gave up 10 bases, with 18 bases separating them. The CDR3 has 13 residues. Germline V gene data show CDR1 as LGHDT and CDR2 as YNNKEL (reference sequence). This CDR3 is CASQDRSRVEQFF. The CDR3 DNA reads as TGTGCCAGCCAAGATAGGTCCAGGGTGGAGCAGTTCTTC.

This clonotype was seen repeatedly, ten times or more. The chain has TRBV5-1 and TRBJ1-5; weak D call: TRBD1 (6 bases). Germline V CDR1 and CDR2: SGHRS, YFSETQ. V gave up 4 bases and J gave up 6 bases, with 17 bases separating them. The CDR3 is 15 residues long. CDR3 in amino acids: CASSPQGGTSQPQHF. The CDR3 nucleotides read TGCGCCAGCAGCCCACAGGGAGGGACCAGTCAGCCCCAGCATTTT.

This clonotype was counted at least ten times. The chain links TRBV5-1 to TRBJ2-7, with a weak D call TRBD1 (5 bases). The CDR3 length is 14 residues. Germline V gene data show CDR1 as SGHRS and CDR2 as YFSETQ. V lost 4 bases, J lost 3 bases, and 14 bases lay in between. CDR3 residues: CASSRQSQDYEQYF. For the CDR3, the DNA is TGCGCCAGCAGCCGACAGAGCCAAGACTACGAGCAGTACTTC.

The sample holds many counts of this clonotype. The chain joins TRBV7-9 to TRBJ1-5; D perhaps matches TRBD1 (5 bases). CDR3 length: 12 amino acids. Between the trimmed V and J ends, which lost 8 bases and 3 bases, there was a span of 8 bases. Germline lookup yields CDR1 SEHNR and CDR2 FQNEAQ (reference sequence). The CDR3 DNA reads TGTGCCAGCGGGGGGAACAATCAGCCCCAGCATTTT. Amino acids: CASGGNNQPQHF.

This clonotype was detected many times. This chain uses TRBV27 with TRBJ1-2; D not resolved. Trimming cost V 6 bases and J 8 bases, with 16 bases left between them. CDR3 length: 13 residues. Germline lookup yields CDR1 MNHEY and CDR2 SMNVEV (reference sequence). The CDR3 DNA sequence: TGTGCCAGCAGGCCGGGTCCCAATGGAGGCTACACCTTC. Its protein product is CASRPGPNGGYTF.

A word on this clonotype: It is unclear where the CDR3 begins or ends on the DNA, so no DNA is shown, and the CDR3 is as TCRdb lists it. V is TRBV7-2 and J is TRBJ2-6; TRBD2, the table's D call, lacks a check against the DNA. The CDR3 has 24 residues if both end residues are counted. Germline CDR1 is SGHTA and CDR2 is FQGNSA. The CDR3 reads CASSFYICSARNEAGSSGANVLTF.

The chain employs TRBV20-1 and TRBJ2-7, with D possibly called TRBD1 or TRBD2 (5 bases each). CDR3 length equals 15 residues. V was trimmed by 6 bases and J by 3 bases, leaving 21 bases between them. The V gene's germline CDR1 is DFQATT and CDR2 SNEGSKA (reference sequence). The CDR3 DNA reads TGCAGTGCGGGAGCCCCCACGCAGGGTCGCTACGAGCAGTACTTC. Its translation is CSAGAPTQGRYEQYF.